The clone carrying this T cell receptor (beta chain) was seen repeatedly, ten times or more. Germline is not matched at one junction end, which may reflect a read error. This entry comes from a study of HIV-infected patients and healthy controls. Germline values: CDR1 SQVTM, CDR2 ANQGSEA. CDR3 length: 11 amino acids. One entry per CDR3 protein results from TCRdb running MiXCR on the 5' RACE reads. This sample yields 15,000 to 20,000 distinct CDR3 sequences, of which 15% to 20% are seen a single time; around 35% belongs to the top ten. Sequencing used CD8+ T cells from blood. The TCR was taken from a human donor in good health. The genes are TRBV29-1 and TRBJ1-2, with D perhaps TRBD1 (6 bases). The CDR3: CSVEFRGGAAF. The DNA of the CDR3 is TGCAGCGTTGAGTTCAGGGGAGGTGCTGCCTTC.